This T cell receptor beta chain was documented in a study of shared clonotypes between healthy human individuals. Study context: A couple of female and a few male donors aged 18 to 49 were enrolled.

The germline V gene encodes CDR1 LNHDA and CDR2 SQIVND (reference sequence). CDR3 size: 13 residues. The V gene lost 7 bases and the J gene lost 1 base, with 9 bases spanning the gap. Study-wide points: Naive CD4 clonotypes were shared across a few donors at 5% to 6%. Clonotypes not shared had lower generation probabilities than those common to all four donors.

Across several immunoSEQ plates, the genomic DNA of each subset was split evenly. TCRdb keeps only in-frame clones here, not all; method: immunoSEQ multiplex PCR. The table lists some 2.4 million clones, approximately 93% of them singletons, with 0.36% in the top ten. In regard to this clone: Its antigen is still unknown.

The sequenced sample consisted of naive CD4+ T cells from PBMCs. Subset reported: CD45RA+ positively selected. The receptor was isolated from a man aged 18-30 years in good health. Some clones in this sample may be carry-over from other donors' samples. V and J are TRBV19 and TRBJ2-3, with unresolved D. The CDR3 reads CASTNRGTDTQYF. The CDR3 nucleotides read TGTGCCAGTACTAACCGGGGCACAGATACGCAGTATTTT.